Sequencing of this TCR beta chain was carried out in a study of T cells in Graves' hyperthyroidism and ophthalmopathy. Regarding the study as a whole: Researchers found most expanded thyroid clonotypes above 0.001 in blood as well.

It was considered stable Graves' hyperthyroidism when ophthalmopathy did not progress within 18 months. The study based diagnoses on clinical symptoms, serum thyroxine and TRAb, thyroid ultrasound and orbital computed tomography. RNA transcripts were the template for amplifying TCR beta CDR3 regions. First-round RT-PCR targeting the TCR CDR3 was performed with the HTBI primer set. TCRdb re-derived calls from the multiplex PCR reads in MiXCR, one entry per CDR3 protein. The table lists around 520,000 distinct CDR3 sequences, approximately 14% of them singletons. This clonotype was found a few times. The antigen is undetermined. CDR1 is SGDLS, CDR2 YYNGEE, per germline. CDR3 size: 16 residues. Trimming took 4 bases from V and 6 from J; bases not matched to a gene: 11.

This chain uses TRBV9 with TRBJ2-3, with TRBD1 identical over 10 bases. This TCR derives from a woman in her forties with Graves' hyperthyroidism. Specimen: blood. The CDR3 loop is CASSPRGGTGVDTQYF. CDR3 sequence (DNA): TGTGCCAGCAGCCCCCGAGGAGGGACAGGGGTCGATACGCAGTATTTT. Complete variable domain (other parts from reference TRBV9 and TRBJ2-3): DSGVTQTPKHLITATGQRVTLRCSPRSGDLSVYWYQQSLDQGLQFLIQYYNGEERAKGNILERFSAQQFPDLHSELNLSSLELGDSALYFCASSPRGGTGVDTQYFGPGTRLTVL.